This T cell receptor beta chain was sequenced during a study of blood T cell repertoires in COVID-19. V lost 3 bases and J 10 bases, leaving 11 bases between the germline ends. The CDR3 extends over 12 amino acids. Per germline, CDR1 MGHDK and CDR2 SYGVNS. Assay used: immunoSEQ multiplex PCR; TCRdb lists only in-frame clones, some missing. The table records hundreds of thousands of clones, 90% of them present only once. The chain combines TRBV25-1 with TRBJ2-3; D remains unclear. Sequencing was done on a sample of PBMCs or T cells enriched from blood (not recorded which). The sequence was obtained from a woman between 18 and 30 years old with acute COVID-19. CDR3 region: CASSDLTAPQYF. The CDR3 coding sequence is TGTGCCAGCAGTGATCTCACAGCTCCGCAGTATTTT.